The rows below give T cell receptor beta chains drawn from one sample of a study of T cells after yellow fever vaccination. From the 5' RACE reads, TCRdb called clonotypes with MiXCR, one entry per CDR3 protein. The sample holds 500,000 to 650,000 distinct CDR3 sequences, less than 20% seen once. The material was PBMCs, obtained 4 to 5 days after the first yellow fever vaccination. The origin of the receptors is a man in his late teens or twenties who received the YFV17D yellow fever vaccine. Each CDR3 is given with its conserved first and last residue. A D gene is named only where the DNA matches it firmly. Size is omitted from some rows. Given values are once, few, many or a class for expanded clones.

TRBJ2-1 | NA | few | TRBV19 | CASSIELGDDEQFF | TGTGCCAGTAGTATAGAGCTGGGGGACGATGAGCAGTTCTTC
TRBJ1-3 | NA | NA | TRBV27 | CASSLVFGHLGTSGNTIYF | TGTGCCAGCAGTTTAGTTTTTGGACACCTTGGAACCTCTGGAAACACCATATATTTT
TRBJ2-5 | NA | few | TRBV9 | CASSGRSQETQYF | TGTGCCAGCAGTGGACGGAGCCAAGAGACCCAGTACTTC
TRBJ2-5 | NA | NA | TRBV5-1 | CASSLGGTMIQETQYF | TGCGCCAGCAGCTTGGGGGGGACCATGATCCAAGAGACCCAGTACTTC
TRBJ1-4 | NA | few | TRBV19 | CATSLGREEKLFF | TGTGCCACCTCATTAGGGCGCGAAGAAAAACTGTTTTTT
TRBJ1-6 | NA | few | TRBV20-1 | CSATGFSRQHSYNSPLHF | TGCAGTGCCACCGGGTTTTCTCGACAGCACTCCTATAATTCACCCCTCCACTTT
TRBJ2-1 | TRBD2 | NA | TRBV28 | CASSFSLAGKDEQFF | TGTGCCAGCAGTTTTAGTCTAGCGGGGAAGGATGAGCAGTTCTTC
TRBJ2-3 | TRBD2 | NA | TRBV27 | CATLRRGGQSDTQYF | TGTGCCACCCTGAGGCGGGGGGGCCAATCAGATACGCAGTATTTT
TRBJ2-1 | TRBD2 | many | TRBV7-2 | CASRPYYAGGKDGQFF | TGTGCCAGCAGGCCCTACTACGCGGGGGGGAAGGACGGGCAGTTCTTC
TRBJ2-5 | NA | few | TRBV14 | CASKGSLQETQYF | TGTGCCAGCAAGGGGTCCCTCCAAGAGACCCAGTACTTC
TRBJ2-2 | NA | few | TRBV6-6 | CASRDPRSGELFF | TGTGCCAGCAGAGACCCAAGGTCCGGGGAGCTGTTTTTT
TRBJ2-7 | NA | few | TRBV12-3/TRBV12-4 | CASSFGRTLTYEQYF | TGTGCCAGCAGTTTCGGGCGGACTCTTACCTACGAGCAGTACTTC
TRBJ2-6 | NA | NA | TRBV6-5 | CASSYFGANVLTF | NA
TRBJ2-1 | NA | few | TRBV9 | CASSDTGSPYNEQFF | TGTGCCAGCAGCGACACAGGGAGTCCCTACAATGAGCAGTTCTTC